One sample yielded the 13 T cell receptor beta chains listed below, sequenced in a study of beta chain features in type 1 diabetes. General study points: Moderately but significantly shorter TCRB CDR3s were found in Type 1 diabetes patients in all four CD4+ subsets.

No antigen is known for these receptors. Every bit of the isolated RNA underwent reverse transcription, so sequencing read expressed TCRB transcripts. The assay was immunoSEQ multiplex PCR, and TCRdb's table has in-frame clones only and misses some. The table lists 600,000 to 750,000 clones, over 10% of them singletons, with 0.095% to 0.15% in the top ten. Material for sequencing was naive CD4+ T cells from blood. The receptors were gathered from a man aged 30 to 45 with type 1 diabetes.

The rearrangement links TRBV6-5 to TRBJ1-5; possible D gene TRBD1, 5 bases. V dropped 6 bases and J dropped 5 bases, with 11 bases sitting between them. Per germline, CDR1 MNHEY and CDR2 SVGAGI. The CDR3 has 13 residues. The CDR3 region is CASSETGDQPQHF. DNA of the CDR3: TGTGCCAGCAGCGAAACGGGGGATCAGCCCCAGCATTTT.

The chain carries TRBV7-9 and TRBJ2-4; unclear D gene. The CDR3 covers 16 residues. The germline V gene encodes CDR1 SEHNR and CDR2 FQNEAQ (reference sequence). The V and J ends lost 1 base and 5 bases respectively, with 15 bases between them. The CDR3 DNA reads TGTGCCAGCAGCTTAGGACACTCATCGTGGGAAAACATTCAGTACTTC. It codes for CASSLGHSSWENIQYF.

This chain links TRBV19 with TRBJ2-7; maybe TRBD2 (5 bases). The germline V and J ends were trimmed by 5 bases and 3 bases, with 17 bases remaining between them. CDR1 is LNHDA and CDR2 is SQIVND in the germline V gene (reference sequence). The CDR3 contains 15 residues. The CDR3 sequence is CASSAGTDPLYEQYF. The DNA for the CDR3 is TGTGCCAGTAGTGCGGGTACAGACCCACTCTACGAGCAGTACTTC.

This clone has only a few counts. V gene TRBV7-2 combines with J gene TRBJ1-2, with TRBD1 identical over 7 bases. V lost 3 bases and J lost 7; bases outside the gene matches: 8. The CDR3 is 14 residues long. Germline assignment: CDR1 SGHTA and CDR2 FQGNSA. CDR3 sequence reads: CASSLRPGGGGYTF. The CDR3 DNA follows: TGTGCCAGCAGCTTGCGGCCAGGGGGTGGTGGCTACACCTTC.

This clone was found a few times. V gene TRBV4-3 combines with J gene TRBJ2-3; the D call may be TRBD1 or TRBD2 (5 bases each). V lost 0 bases and J 1 base, leaving 11 bases between the germline ends. Germline V lookup: CDR1 LGHNA, CDR2 YSLEER. There are 16 residues in the CDR3. The CDR3, as DNA: TGCGCCAGCAGCCAAGATGTCGGGACGCGCACAGATACGCAGTATTTT. Amino acid sequence: CASSQDVGTRTDTQYF.

The rearrangement uses TRBV11-2 and TRBJ2-5; D ambiguous. V lost 5 bases and J lost 4, with 14 bases in between. Germline V gene data show CDR1 as SGHAT and CDR2 as FQNNGV. CDR3 length: 14 amino acids. CDR3 region: CASSRDRWAETQYF. The DNA of the CDR3 is TGTGCCAGCAGCCGAGACCGTTGGGCAGAGACCCAGTACTTC.

This chain links TRBV5-1 with TRBJ2-1; no clear D. Germline values: CDR1 SGHRS, CDR2 YFSETQ. Trimming stripped 5 bases from V and 5 bases from J, with 17 bases between. The CDR3 contains 15 residues. CDR3 nucleotides: TGCGCCAGCAGGCCGGGTCTTCATTTGGACAATGAGCAGTTCTTC. Its protein is CASRPGLHLDNEQFF.

This clone appeared a few times. The J gene is TRBJ2-1, the V gene TRBV7-2; D remains ambiguous. V lost 1 base to trimming and J lost 5 bases, with 9 bases between them. The CDR3 extends over 14 amino acids. CDR1 and CDR2 (germline): SGHTA, FQGNSA. This CDR3 is CASSLVLSHNEQFF. The CDR3 DNA follows: TGTGCCAGCAGCTTAGTCCTTAGTCACAATGAGCAGTTCTTC.

The chain employs TRBV28 and TRBJ2-5; a weak D match, TRBD1 (5 bases). The CDR3 contains 13 residues. V was cut by 6 bases and J by 3 bases, with 11 bases left in between. CDR1 and CDR2 (germline): MDHEN, SYDVKM. The CDR3 sequence is CASRAGHEETQYF. CDR3 bases: TGTGCCAGCAGAGCTGGACACGAAGAGACCCAGTACTTC.

This clone was detected a few times. The chain recombines TRBV20-1 with TRBJ2-3; D ambiguous. The germline V and J ends were trimmed by 5 bases and 2 bases, with 5 bases remaining between them. Germline CDR1 reads DFQATT; CDR2 reads SNEGSKA (reference sequence). The CDR3 totals 11 residues. The CDR3 protein is CSAPTTDTQYF. CDR3 bases: TGCAGTGCTCCCACCACAGATACGCAGTATTTT.

The table lists this clone with a few counts. The CDR3 spells CASSLRSGPLYEQYF. In DNA, the CDR3 is TGTGCCAGCAGCTTAAGATCAGGCCCTCTCTACGAGCAGTACTTC. V and J are TRBV7-6 and TRBJ2-7, with D uncertain. Trimming removed 2 bases from V and 3 bases from J, with 14 bases in between. There are 15 residues in the CDR3. CDR1 and CDR2 (germline): SGHVS, FNYEAQ.

With regard to this clone: This specimen includes other DNA sequences encoding the same CDR3. J is TRBJ1-5 and V is TRBV18; D not certain. This CDR3 comprises 13 residues. Germline assignment: CDR1 KGHSH and CDR2 LQKENI. The V end was cut by 3 bases, the J end by 1 base, with 4 bases between. In nucleotides, the CDR3 is TGTGCCAGCTCACCTAGGAGCAATCAGCCCCAGCATTTT. Encoded protein: CASSPRSNQPQHF.

This clone was observed a few times. CDR3 loop: CASSVGVGQETQYF. The CDR3 DNA follows: TGTGCCAGCAGCGTAGGGGTCGGCCAAGAGACCCAGTACTTC. The rearrangement uses TRBV9 and TRBJ2-5; no clear D gene. This CDR3 contains 14 residues. The germline V gene has CDR1 SGDLS and CDR2 YYNGEE. V was clipped by 0 bases and J by 1 base, with 7 bases between them.